This T cell receptor beta chain was identified in a study of T-cell memory formation after mild COVID-19. cDNA libraries for TCR alpha and TCR beta, carrying sample barcodes and UMIs, came from 5'RACE with constant-segment primers. Each CDR3 protein gets one entry after TCRdb re-called the 5' RACE reads with MiXCR. Among roughly 410,000 distinct CDR3 sequences listed, more than 20% were seen once. Study-level results: Among CD4+ contracting clones, most were CM and EM, and CD8+ ones EMRA. Prior to infection, memory already included some responding clones, suggesting cross-reactive memory joined. CD4/CD8 balance held among clones contracting day 15 to 85, and later expanders leaned CD4+.

Germline V CDR1 and CDR2: MGHRA, YSYEKL. V lost 1 base and J lost 4, with 12 bases in between. This CDR3 is built from 15 residues. Concerning this clonotype: The antigen is undetermined.

The sequenced sample was PBMCs or a T cell subset sorted from them (not recorded which). The sequence came from an adult woman who had mild COVID-19 (a few samples of this study predate the infection). Cell type and time point are not known. The J gene is TRBJ2-3, the V gene TRBV4-1; TRBD2 is a possible D gene (5 bases). The CDR3 here is CASSQVQKDSDTQYF. In DNA form, the CDR3 reads TGCGCCAGCAGCCAAGTACAAAAGGACTCAGATACGCAGTATTTT.